These 15 T cell receptor beta chains were sequenced from one sample in a study of blood T cell repertoires in COVID-19. The table came from immunoSEQ multiplex PCR; TCRdb's copy has only in-frame clones and leaves some out. The table shows more than 110,000 clones, with 84% occurring only once. The sequenced sample consisted of peripheral blood. The receptor source for this set is a human donor in a cohort sampled during active COVID-19.

This rearrangement joins TRBV7-6 to TRBJ2-5; tentatively, D is TRBD2 (5 bases). CDR1 and CDR2 (germline): SGHVS, FNYEAQ. This CDR3 has 13 amino acids. V lost 0 bases to trimming and J lost 6 bases, with 8 bases between them. CDR3 DNA: TGTGCCAGCAGCTTAGCGGGGAGTAAGACCCAGTACTTC. Translating gives CASSLAGSKTQYF.

This clone was detected a few times. The V and J genes are TRBV11-2 and TRBJ2-1; 11 nucleotides align to TRBD2. Germline lookup yields CDR1 SGHAT and CDR2 FQNNGV. The V and J ends lost 4 bases and 0 bases, in that order; junction bases with no gene match: 8. The CDR3 totals 18 residues. The DNA for the CDR3 is TGTGCCAGCAGCTCTTTAGCGGGGGGGCAGAGCTCCTACAATGAGCAGTTCTTC. Its translation is CASSSLAGGQSSYNEQFF.

The chain carries TRBV5-1 and TRBJ2-1; 9 bases map to TRBD2. J was trimmed by 0 bases and V by 4 bases; bases with no gene match: 2. Per the germline V gene, CDR1 is SGHRS and CDR2 is YFSETQ. This CDR3 is 15 amino acids long. CDR3 loop: CASSAGGTSYNEQFF. As DNA, the CDR3 is TGCGCCAGCAGCGCGGGGGGGACCTCCTACAATGAGCAGTTCTTC.

The gene calls are TRBV5-4 and TRBJ2-5; 7 positions agree with TRBD2. The CDR3 has 17 residues. The V and J ends lost 5 bases and 5 bases, in that order; junction bases with no gene match: 18. Germline V CDR1 and CDR2: SGHNT, YYREEE (reference sequence). The CDR3 spells CASRQSGGGTMWETQYF. The CDR3 nucleotides are TGTGCCAGCAGGCAGTCGGGCGGGGGAACTATGTGGGAGACCCAGTACTTC.

The genes are TRBV6-6 and TRBJ1-3; 8 bases line up with TRBD1. V dropped 11 bases and J dropped 6; count of bases not matched to a gene: 9. There are 13 residues in the CDR3. Germline CDR1 reads MNHNY; CDR2 reads SVGAGI (reference sequence). CDR3 DNA: TGTGCCCTCTCGCAACAGGGGGAAAACACCATATATTTT. Its translation: CALSQQGENTIYF.

The chain uses TRBV5-5 and TRBJ1-2, with D tentatively TRBD1 (5 bases). V shed 0 bases and J shed 7 bases, with 13 bases lying between them. This CDR3 spans 14 amino acids. Looked up from germline, CDR1 is SGHKS and CDR2 is YYEKEE (reference sequence). CDR3 region: CASSLGPGRGGYTF. The CDR3 region has the DNA TGTGCCAGCAGCTTGGGACCAGGGAGGGGTGGCTACACCTTC.

The V and J genes are TRBV6-1 and TRBJ1-2; 7 bases align to TRBD1. The ends lost 3 bases at V and 2 bases at J; junction bases unmatched: 0. From germline, CDR1 is MNHNS and CDR2 SASEGT. The CDR3 length is 13 residues. CDR3 nucleotide sequence: TGTGCCAGCAGTGAGGGACAGAACTATGGCTACACCTTC. This translates into CASSEGQNYGYTF.

The chain employs TRBV28 and TRBJ1-2; 7 bases agree with TRBD1. This CDR3 contains 14 residues. After removal of 6 bases from V and 6 bases from J, the junction contained 10 bases not matched to a gene. Per the germline V gene, CDR1 is MDHEN and CDR2 is SYDVKM. CDR3: CASSTDRAINGYTF. DNA for the CDR3: TGTGCCAGCAGCACCGACAGGGCGATTAATGGCTACACCTTC.

This clone was seen a few times. The gene calls are TRBV7-8 and TRBJ2-3; D may be TRBD2 (5 bases). The CDR3 totals 17 residues. V was clipped by 5 bases and J by 4 bases, with 22 bases between them. The germline V gene encodes CDR1 SGHVS and CDR2 FQNEAQ. CDR3: CASSTDSRSTGADTQYF. The CDR3 DNA reads TGTGCCAGCAGCACGGACTCCAGGTCCACCGGGGCAGATACGCAGTATTTT.

J is TRBJ2-7 and V is TRBV9, with D possibly TRBD2 on 6 matching bases. Germline CDR1 is SGDLS and CDR2 is YYNGEE. V dropped 2 bases and J dropped 4 bases, with 16 bases sitting between them. The CDR3 consists of 15 residues. The CDR3 protein is CASSVTSRLGYEQYF. The CDR3 nucleotides are TGTGCCAGCAGCGTGACTAGTCGGTTGGGATACGAGCAGTACTTC.

This sequence joins TRBV2 and TRBJ1-5; D call uncertain. V dropped 0 bases and J dropped 10 bases, with 10 bases sitting between them. Germline assignment: CDR1 SNHLY and CDR2 FYNNEI. CDR3 length: 13 amino acids. CDR3 in amino acids: CASSEAAGSPQHF. CDR3 nucleotides: TGTGCCAGCAGTGAAGCAGCGGGAAGTCCCCAGCATTTT.

V usage is TRBV9 and J usage is TRBJ2-1; D call uncertain. Germline V gene data show CDR1 as SGDLS and CDR2 as YYNGEE. Trimming cost V 3 bases and J 8 bases, with 15 bases left between them. This CDR3 is built from 14 residues. CDR3 amino acids: CASSAHLLEDEQFF. DNA for the CDR3: TGTGCCAGCAGCGCGCATTTGTTAGAGGATGAGCAGTTCTTC.

This clone is a singleton in its sample. The rearrangement uses TRBV27 and TRBJ2-4, with 10 positions matching TRBD2. Germline V gives CDR1 MNHEY, CDR2 SMNVEV (reference sequence). The V and J ends lost 4 bases and 1 base, in that order; junction bases with no gene match: 7. CDR3 length: 17 amino acids. The CDR3 spells CASSSLLAGAAKNIQYF. The DNA of the CDR3 is TGTGCCAGCAGTTCACTCCTAGCGGGGGCGGCCAAAAACATTCAGTACTTC.

This chain uses TRBV2 with TRBJ2-3; 14 nucleotides align to TRBD2. Losses at the gene ends were 6 bases for V and 6 bases for J; bases not matched to a gene: 5. CDR1 SNHLY and CDR2 FYNNEI come from the germline V gene. This CDR3 region has 15 residues. CDR3 DNA sequence: TGTGCCAGCAGCCGACTAGCGGGGGGGGCGGATACGCAGTATTTT. Protein sequence: CASSRLAGGADTQYF.

The chain links TRBV24-1 to TRBJ1-1, with TRBD1 matching 9 bases. Germline loops: CDR1 KGHDR, CDR2 SFDVKD. V dropped 4 bases and J dropped 5; count of bases not matched to a gene: 10. This CDR3 contains 16 residues. In nucleotides, the CDR3 is TGTGCCACCAGTGACAATCGGGGACAGGGAGGTACTGAAGCTTTCTTT. Residues: CATSDNRGQGGTEAFF.